The clone carrying this T cell receptor beta chain was detected only a few times. The target antigen is unknown. Deletions cut 1 base from V and 5 bases from J, with 8 bases between. The CDR3 runs 13 residues. The V gene's germline CDR1 is LGHDT and CDR2 YNNKEL (reference sequence). A second about 6 to 11 cycle PCR used barcoded and J-beta primers. TCRdb passed the 5' RACE reads through MiXCR, listing each CDR3 protein once. The data show around 690,000 distinct CDR3 sequences, roughly three fifths seen once. The record originates from a study of blood T cells in healthy people across ages. Study-level information: For every two T cells, template switching captured about one barcoded beta molecule.

General study points: Long-lived donors exceeded aged donors in naive CD4+ cells and diversity.

The origin of this receptor is a man in his 60s in good health. Source material: blood. J is TRBJ2-5 and V is TRBV3-1, with D uncertain. The CDR3 DNA follows: TGTGCCAGCAGCCAAGCGGGTTCGGAGACCCAGTACTTC. Translation gives CASSQAGSETQYF.